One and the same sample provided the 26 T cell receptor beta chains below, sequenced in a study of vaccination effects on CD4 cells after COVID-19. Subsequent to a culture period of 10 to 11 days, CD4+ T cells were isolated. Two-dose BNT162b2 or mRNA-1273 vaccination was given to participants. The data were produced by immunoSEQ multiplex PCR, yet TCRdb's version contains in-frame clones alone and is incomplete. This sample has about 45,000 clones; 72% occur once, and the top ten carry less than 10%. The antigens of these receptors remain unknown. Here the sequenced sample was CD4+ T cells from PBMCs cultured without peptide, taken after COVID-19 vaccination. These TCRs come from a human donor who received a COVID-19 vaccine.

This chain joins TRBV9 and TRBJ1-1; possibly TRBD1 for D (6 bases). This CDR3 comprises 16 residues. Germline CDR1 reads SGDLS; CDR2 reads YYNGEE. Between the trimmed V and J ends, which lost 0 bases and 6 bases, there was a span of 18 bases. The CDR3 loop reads CASSVATTGYFAEAFF. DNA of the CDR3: TGTGCCAGCAGCGTAGCTACTACAGGGTATTTCGCTGAAGCTTTCTTT.

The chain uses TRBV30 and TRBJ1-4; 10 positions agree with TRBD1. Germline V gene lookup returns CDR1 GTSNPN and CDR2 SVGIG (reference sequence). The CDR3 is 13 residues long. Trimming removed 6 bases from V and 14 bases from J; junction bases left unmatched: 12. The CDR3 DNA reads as TGTGCCTGCACACGGGGACAGGGGATCCAGCTGTTTTTT. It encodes CACTRGQGIQLFF.

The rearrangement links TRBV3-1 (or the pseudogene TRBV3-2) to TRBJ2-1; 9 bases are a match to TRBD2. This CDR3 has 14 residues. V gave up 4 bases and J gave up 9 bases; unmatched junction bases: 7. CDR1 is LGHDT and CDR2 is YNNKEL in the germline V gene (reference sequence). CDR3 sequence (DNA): TGTGCCAGCAGCCCGGGACTAGCAAGGACTGAGCAGTTCTTC. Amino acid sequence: CASSPGLARTEQFF.

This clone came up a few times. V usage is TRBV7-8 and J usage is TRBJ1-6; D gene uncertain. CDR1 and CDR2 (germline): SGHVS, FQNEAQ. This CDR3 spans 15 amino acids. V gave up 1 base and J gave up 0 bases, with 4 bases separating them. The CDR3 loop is CASSLVSSYNSPLHF. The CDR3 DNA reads TGTGCCAGCAGCTTAGTTAGCTCCTATAATTCACCCCTCCACTTT.

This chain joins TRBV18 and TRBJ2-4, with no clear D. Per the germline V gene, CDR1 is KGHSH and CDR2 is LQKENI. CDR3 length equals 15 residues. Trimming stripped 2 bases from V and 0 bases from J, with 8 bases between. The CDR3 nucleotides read TGTGCCAGCTCACCAGGGGTCTCAGCCAAAAACATTCAGTACTTC. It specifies CASSPGVSAKNIQYF.

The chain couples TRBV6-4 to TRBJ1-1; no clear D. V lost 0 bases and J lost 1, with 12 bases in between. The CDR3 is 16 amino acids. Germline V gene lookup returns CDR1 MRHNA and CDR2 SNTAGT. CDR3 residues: CASSDSRRGQNTEAFF. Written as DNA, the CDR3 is TGTGCCAGCAGTGACTCAAGGCGTGGTCAGAACACTGAAGCTTTCTTT.

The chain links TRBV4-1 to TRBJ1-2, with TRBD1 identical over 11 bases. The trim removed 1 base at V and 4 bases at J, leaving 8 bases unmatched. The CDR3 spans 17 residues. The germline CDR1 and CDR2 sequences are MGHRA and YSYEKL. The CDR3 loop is CASSQVLGQGGSYGYTF. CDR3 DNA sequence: TGCGCCAGCAGCCAAGTTTTGGGACAGGGGGGCTCCTATGGCTACACCTTC.

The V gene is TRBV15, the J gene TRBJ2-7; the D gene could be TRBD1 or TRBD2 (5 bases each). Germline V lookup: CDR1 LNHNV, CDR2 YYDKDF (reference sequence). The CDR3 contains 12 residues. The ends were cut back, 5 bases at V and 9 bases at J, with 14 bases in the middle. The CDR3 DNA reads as TGTGCCACCAGCGAGGGGCCGTACCGGCAGTACTTC. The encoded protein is CATSEGPYRQYF. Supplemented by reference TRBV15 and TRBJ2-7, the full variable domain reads DAMVIQNPRYQVTQFGKPVTLSCSQTLNHNVMYWYQQKSSQAPKLLFHYYDKDFNNEADTPDNFQSRRPNTSFCFLDIRSPGLGDTAMYLCATSEGPYRQYFGPGTRLTVT.

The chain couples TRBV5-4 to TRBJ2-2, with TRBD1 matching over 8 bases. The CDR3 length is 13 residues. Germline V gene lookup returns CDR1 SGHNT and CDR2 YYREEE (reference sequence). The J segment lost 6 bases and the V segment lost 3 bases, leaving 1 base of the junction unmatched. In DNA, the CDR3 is TGTGCCAGCAGCTCGACAGGGGCCGGGGAGCTGTTTTTT. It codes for CASSSTGAGELFF.

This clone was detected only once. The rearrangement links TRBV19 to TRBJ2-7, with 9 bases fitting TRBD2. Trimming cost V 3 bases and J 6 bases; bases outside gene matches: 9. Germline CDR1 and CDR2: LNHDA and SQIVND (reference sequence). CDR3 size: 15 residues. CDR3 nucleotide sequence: TGTGCCAGTAGTATGTCGGCTAGCGGGATCGGCGAGCAGTACTTC. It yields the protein CASSMSASGIGEQYF. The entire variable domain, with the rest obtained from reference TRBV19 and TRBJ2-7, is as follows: DGGITQSPKYLFRKEGQNVTLSCEQNLNHDAMYWYRQDPGQGLRLIYYSQIVNDFQKGDIAEGYSVSREKKESFPLTVTSAQKNPTAFYLCASSMSASGIGEQYFGPGTRLTVT.

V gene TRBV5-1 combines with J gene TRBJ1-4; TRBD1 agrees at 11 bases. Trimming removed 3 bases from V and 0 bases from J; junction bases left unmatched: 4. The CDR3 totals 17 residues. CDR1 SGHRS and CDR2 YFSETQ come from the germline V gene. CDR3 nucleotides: TGCGCCAGCAGCTGGGGACAGGGGGTCCCAACTAATGAAAAACTGTTTTTT. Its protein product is CASSWGQGVPTNEKLFF.

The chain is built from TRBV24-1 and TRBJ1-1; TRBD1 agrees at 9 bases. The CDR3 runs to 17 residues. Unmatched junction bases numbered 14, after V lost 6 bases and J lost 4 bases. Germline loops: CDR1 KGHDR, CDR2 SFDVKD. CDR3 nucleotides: TGTGCCACCAGTAGCGCCGGGACAGGGTTGGGTGGCACTGAAGCTTTCTTT. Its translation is CATSSAGTGLGGTEAFF.

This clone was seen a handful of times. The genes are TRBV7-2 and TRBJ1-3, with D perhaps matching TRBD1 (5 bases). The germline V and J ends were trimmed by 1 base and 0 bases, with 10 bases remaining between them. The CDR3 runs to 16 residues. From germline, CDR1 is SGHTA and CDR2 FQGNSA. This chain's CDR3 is CASSLVGTVSGNTIYF. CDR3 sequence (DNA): TGTGCCAGCAGCTTAGTCGGGACGGTCTCTGGAAACACCATATATTTT.

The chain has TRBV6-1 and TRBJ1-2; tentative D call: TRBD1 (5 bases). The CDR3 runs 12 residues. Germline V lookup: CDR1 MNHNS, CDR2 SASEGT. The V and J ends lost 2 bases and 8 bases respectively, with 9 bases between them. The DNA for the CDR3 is TGTGCCAGCAGTGAAATTTGGGGCGGCTACACCTTC. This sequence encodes CASSEIWGGYTF.

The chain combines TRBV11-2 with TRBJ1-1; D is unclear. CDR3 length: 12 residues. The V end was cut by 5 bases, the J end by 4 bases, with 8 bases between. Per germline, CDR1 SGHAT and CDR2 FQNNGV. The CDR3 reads CASSQDRTEAFF. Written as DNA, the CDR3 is TGTGCCAGCAGCCAGGACCGCACTGAAGCTTTCTTT.

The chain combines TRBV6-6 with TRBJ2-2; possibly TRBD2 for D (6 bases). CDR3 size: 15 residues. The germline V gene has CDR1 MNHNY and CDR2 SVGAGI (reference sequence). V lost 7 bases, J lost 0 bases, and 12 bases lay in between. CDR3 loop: CASNPGGANTGELFF. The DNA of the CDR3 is TGTGCCAGCAACCCCGGAGGGGCGAACACCGGGGAGCTGTTTTTT.

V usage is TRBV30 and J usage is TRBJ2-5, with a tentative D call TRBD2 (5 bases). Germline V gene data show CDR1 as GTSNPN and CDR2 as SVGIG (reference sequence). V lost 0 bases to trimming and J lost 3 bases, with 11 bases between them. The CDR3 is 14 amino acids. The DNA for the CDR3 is TGTGCCTGGAGTGTGTTACGGGGTAAAGAGACCCAGTACTTC. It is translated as CAWSVLRGKETQYF.

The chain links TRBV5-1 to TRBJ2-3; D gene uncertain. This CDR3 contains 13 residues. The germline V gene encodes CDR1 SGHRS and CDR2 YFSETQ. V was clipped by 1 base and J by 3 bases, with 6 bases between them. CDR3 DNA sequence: TGCGCCAGCAGCTTGCCGGAAACAGATACGCAGTATTTT. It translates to CASSLPETDTQYF. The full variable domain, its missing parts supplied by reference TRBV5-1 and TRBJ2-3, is KAGVTQTPRYLIKTRGQQVTLSCSPISGHRSVSWYQQTPGQGLQFLFEYFSETQRNKGNFPGRFSGRQFSNSRSEMNVSTLELGDSALYLCASSLPETDTQYFGPGTRLTVL.

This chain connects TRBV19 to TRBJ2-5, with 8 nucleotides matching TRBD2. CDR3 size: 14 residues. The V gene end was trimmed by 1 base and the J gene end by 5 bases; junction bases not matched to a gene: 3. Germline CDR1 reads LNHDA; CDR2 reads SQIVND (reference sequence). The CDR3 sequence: CASSIAGGLETQYF. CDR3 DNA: TGTGCCAGTAGTATAGCGGGGGGGCTGGAGACCCAGTACTTC.

The CDR3 region is CASRKGTGPNSPLHF. CDR3 bases: TGCGCCAGCAGGAAAGGGACAGGGCCTAATTCACCCCTCCACTTT. This sequence joins TRBV5-1 and TRBJ1-6, with TRBD1 matching 9 bases. CDR3 size: 15 residues. Germline trimming cut 5 bases from V and 6 bases from J; bases unmatched to any gene: 6. The V gene's germline CDR1 is SGHRS and CDR2 YFSETQ.

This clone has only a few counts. As DNA, the CDR3 is TGTGCCAGCAGTGCCCGTCGACAGAGAACCTATGGCTACACCTTC. Its translation is CASSARRQRTYGYTF. The rearrangement uses TRBV28 and TRBJ1-2, with a weak D call TRBD1 (5 bases). CDR1 MDHEN and CDR2 SYDVKM come from the germline V gene. This CDR3 is 15 amino acids long. The V end was cut by 5 bases, the J end by 4 bases, with 17 bases between.

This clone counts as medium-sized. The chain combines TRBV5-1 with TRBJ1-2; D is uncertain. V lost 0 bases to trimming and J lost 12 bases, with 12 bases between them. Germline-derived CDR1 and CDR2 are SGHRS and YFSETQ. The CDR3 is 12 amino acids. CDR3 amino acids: CASSLGGVADTF. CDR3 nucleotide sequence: TGCGCCAGCAGCTTGGGCGGAGTCGCGGACACCTTC.

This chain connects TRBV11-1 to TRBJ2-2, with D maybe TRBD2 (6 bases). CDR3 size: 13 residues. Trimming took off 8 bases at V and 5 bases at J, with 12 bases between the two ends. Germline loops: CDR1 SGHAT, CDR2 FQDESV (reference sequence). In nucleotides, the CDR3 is TGTGCCAGCGCCGGGACTTCGACCGGGGAGCTGTTTTTT. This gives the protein CASAGTSTGELFF.

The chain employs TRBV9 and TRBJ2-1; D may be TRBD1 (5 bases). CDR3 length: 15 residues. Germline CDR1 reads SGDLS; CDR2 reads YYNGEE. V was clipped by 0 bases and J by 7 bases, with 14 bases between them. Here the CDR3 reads CASSVDLQGWNEQFF. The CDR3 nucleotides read TGTGCCAGCAGCGTAGACCTCCAGGGTTGGAATGAGCAGTTCTTC. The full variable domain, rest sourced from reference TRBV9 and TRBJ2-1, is DSGVTQTPKHLITATGQRVTLRCSPRSGDLSVYWYQQSLDQGLQFLIQYYNGEERAKGNILERFSAQQFPDLHSELNLSSLELGDSALYFCASSVDLQGWNEQFFGPGTRLTVL.

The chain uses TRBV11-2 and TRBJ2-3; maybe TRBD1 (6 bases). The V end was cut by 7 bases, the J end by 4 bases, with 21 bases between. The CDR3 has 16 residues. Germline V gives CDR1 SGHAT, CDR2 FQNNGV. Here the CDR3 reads CASTHRIGGPSDTQYF. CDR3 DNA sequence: TGTGCCAGCACCCACCGTATTGGGGGCCCCTCAGATACGCAGTATTTT.

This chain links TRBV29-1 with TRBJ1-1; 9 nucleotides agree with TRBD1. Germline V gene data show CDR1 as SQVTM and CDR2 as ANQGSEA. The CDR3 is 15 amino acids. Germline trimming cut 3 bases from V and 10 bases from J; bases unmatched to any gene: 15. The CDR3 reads CSVEIQGATVTGAFF. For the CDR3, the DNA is TGCAGCGTTGAGATACAGGGGGCCACGGTCACGGGAGCTTTCTTT. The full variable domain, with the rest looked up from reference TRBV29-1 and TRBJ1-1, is SAVISQKPSRDICQRGTSLTIQCQVDSQVTMMFWYRQQPGQSLTLIATANQGSEATYESGFVIDKFPISRPNLTFSTLTVSNMSPEDSSIYLCSVEIQGATVTGAFFGQGTRLTVV.